The 10 T cell receptor beta chains listed next were all sequenced from one sample in a study of blood T cells in healthy people across ages. The authors ran a second PCR of roughly 6 to 12 cycles using a sample-barcoded 5' primer and a J-beta primer mix. TCRdb reprocessed the 5' RACE reads with MiXCR, giving one entry per CDR3 protein. The sample includes approximately 800,000 distinct CDR3 sequences, about 61% of them seen just once. Sequenced sample: blood. The source is a man aged 35-49 years in good health.

The chain links TRBV12-3 or TRBV12-4 to TRBJ2-7, with 7 bases that match TRBD2. The DNA end is a closer match to TRBJ2-5, so the J assignment may be wrong. The CDR3 contains 13 residues. CDR3 amino acids: CASRGSGGETQYF. CDR3 DNA: TGTGCCAGCAGGGGGTCGGGAGGAGAGACCCAGTACTTC.

The chain uses TRBV7-8 and TRBJ2-7; 8 bases align to TRBD1. The CDR3 contains 17 residues. Germline loops: CDR1 SGHVS, CDR2 FQNEAQ. V shed 0 bases and J 2 bases; nucleotides not matched to a gene: 9. The CDR3 DNA reads TGTGCCAGCAGCTTAGCAATAGGACAGGGAAGAGCCTACGAGCAGTACTTC. Protein: CASSLAIGQGRAYEQYF.

The chain couples TRBV7-2 to TRBJ2-7; 7 nucleotides line up with TRBD2. The CDR3 loop spans 16 amino acids. Germline CDR1 reads SGHTA; CDR2 reads FQGNSA. Trimming at V came to 2 bases and at J to 0 bases, leaving 7 bases not matched to a gene. The CDR3 loop reads CASSLSASGDSYEQYF. For the CDR3, the DNA is TGTGCCAGCAGCTTAAGTGCTAGCGGAGACTCCTACGAGCAGTACTTC.

This clonotype was counted a single time. CDR3: CASNPANEEETQFF. For the CDR3, the DNA is TGTGCCAGCAACCCGGCTAACGAGGAAGAGACCCAGTTCTTC. The genes are TRBV12-3 or TRBV12-4 and TRBJ2-5; D call uncertain. The J call may be faulty, since TRBJ2-1 better matches the DNA end. The CDR3 covers 14 residues.

CDR3 coding DNA: TGTGCCAGCAGCTCGTCGTTACAGGGGGCCGGTCAGCCCCAGCATTTT. It yields the protein CASSSSLQGAGQPQHF. This chain joins TRBV7-9 and TRBJ1-5, with 9 bases matching TRBD1. Germline V gene lookup returns CDR1 SEHNR and CDR2 FQNEAQ (reference sequence). The CDR3 extends over 16 amino acids. Trimming at V came to 4 bases and at J to 6 bases, leaving 10 bases not matched to a gene. The full variable domain, completed using reference TRBV7-9 and TRBJ1-5, is DTGVSQNPRHKITKRGQNVTFRCDPISEHNRLYWYRQTLGQGPEFLTYFQNEAQLEKSRLLSDRFSAERPKGSFSTLEIQRTEQGDSAMYLCASSSSLQGAGQPQHFGDGTRLSIL.

The table lists this clonotype with a few counts. This CDR3 reads CASSQLRQGAHGYTF. The CDR3 DNA reads TGCGCCAGCAGCCAACTCAGACAGGGGGCTCACGGCTACACCTTC. The chain joins TRBV4-1 to TRBJ1-2; 10 positions match TRBD1. Germline CDR1 MGHRA, CDR2 YSYEKL. J lost 8 bases, V lost 2 bases, and 8 bases had no gene match. The CDR3 totals 15 residues.

For the CDR3, the DNA is TGTGCCAGCAGTCCCGGGAGACTAGCGGGGGGTAAGCGGGAGACCCAGTACTTC. It encodes CASSPGRLAGGKRETQYF. The V gene is TRBV9, the J gene TRBJ2-7; 13 bases are a match to TRBD2. The assigned J gene may be wrong: the sequence end matches TRBJ2-5 better. Germline V gene sequence: CDR1 SGDLS, CDR2 YYNGEE. The CDR3 spans 18 residues.

The chain carries TRBV28 and TRBJ2-5; tentative D call: TRBD1 (6 bases). This CDR3 comprises 17 residues. The V gene's germline CDR1 is MDHEN and CDR2 SYDVKM. V lost 1 base and J 0 bases, leaving 15 bases between the germline ends. The CDR3 loop reads CASSLSRTGLYQETQYF. CDR3 sequence (DNA): TGTGCCAGCAGTTTATCTCGTACAGGGCTGTACCAAGAGACCCAGTACTTC.

The chain has TRBV14 and TRBJ1-2; possible D gene TRBD1, 6 bases. Germline loops: CDR1 SGHDN, CDR2 FVKESK. Trimming shortened V by 1 base and J by 4 bases, and 13 bases separated the two germline ends. The CDR3 length is 15 residues. The CDR3 region is CASSQAQGYGYGYTF. CDR3 nucleotide sequence: TGTGCCAGCAGCCAAGCACAGGGTTACGGCTATGGCTACACCTTC.

V usage is TRBV14 and J usage is TRBJ2-2; no reliable D call. The CDR3 totals 14 residues. Per the germline V gene, CDR1 is SGHDN and CDR2 is FVKESK. Trimming cost V 2 bases and J 7 bases, with 11 bases left between them. DNA for the CDR3: TGTGCCAGCAGCCAACCAGGATTAGTCGGGGAGCTGTTTTTT. It is translated as CASSQPGLVGELFF.